The present TCR beta chain was sequenced within a study of tumor-infiltrating lymphocytes in primary liver carcinoma (dated by TCRdb to about 2017). Describing the broader study: Surgical resection was performed in China between November 2015 and early 2016 on about five patients with histopathologically diagnosed primary liver carcinoma. Across five regions of each liver tumor, along with adjacent normal tissue and blood, the study brought together TCRbeta repertoire sequencing, expression microarrays and whole-exome sequencing. Reproducibility between technical replicate repertoires was high, with correlation coefficients above 0.98 and mean shared-clone rates roughly 0.91. Each sample produced about 3.65 to 7.13 million productive TCRbeta reads, and read depth showed no significant difference between tissue types. The tumors of the five patients were staged as T1-T3 N0M0, with maximum diameters ranging from about 4 to 11 cm. A total of some 35 specimens from 5 patients went through TCRbeta repertoire sequencing, namely 25 tumor regions, 5 adjacent noncancerous liver tissues and 5 peripheral blood samples. The five patients, three men and two women aged 30 to 69 years, had hepatocellular carcinoma (four) or combined HCC and intrahepatic cholangiocarcinoma (one). Study-wide conclusions, independent of this receptor: Only five patients were included in the study, and the authors note that the findings should be validated in a larger study. The top 250 clones accounted for a significantly greater share of the repertoire in tumors than in blood (p = 0.039). Because sequencing covered only the TCR beta chain and unpaired alpha chains were not captured, true repertoire diversity is likely underestimated. Bulk unsorted samples precluded comparing CD4+ and CD8+ T cell repertoires. Repertoire overlap was found to be higher between tumor regions (mean approximately 35%) than between tumor-adjacent (17%) or tumor-blood (approximately 15%) pairs, consistent with antigen-driven expansion.

Starting from around 520 ng total RNA, TCRbeta-specific cDNA was produced by reverse transcription with a constant-region primer and ProtoScript II reverse transcriptase. Three nested multiplex PCR rounds, following a slightly modified ARM-PCR procedure, were used to build the TCRbeta libraries. Multiplex TRBV1-TRBV30 forward primers and a Cbeta reverse primer were used in the first two PCR rounds, each of which was run for around 10 cycles. Sample barcodes and Illumina adapters were added in a final 25-cycle PCR using Deep VentR polymerase. Amplicons of 200-500 bp were gel-purified with a QIAquick gel extraction kit before sequencing. An Illumina HiSeq 2500 was used to sequence the TCRbeta amplicons, generating 250-bp paired-end reads. The authors' pipeline ran thus. To recover full CDR3 sequences, reads were quality-trimmed using Trimmomatic v0.33 and paired reads were then merged using FLASH v1.2.11. V, D and J germline segments were assigned to the rearranged TCRbeta sequences using MiGEC v1.2.1b. Clonotype statistics and Shannon-Wiener diversity indices were computed with VDJtools v1.0.0. To reduce sampling bias, subsequent analyses other than the diversity analysis used only the 250 most abundant clonotypes in each sample. TCRdb redid the processing of the public reads, applying fastp at Q25 and MiXCR, and retained in-frame beta chains. Merged by CDR3 protein, the rows form single entries marked with the most common genes and DNA. The V and J calls and clone size are TCRdb's, not the authors'. The sample yields 250,000 to 400,000 distinct CDR3 sequences; 65% were counted once. Jointly, the top ten make up approximately 9% of the sample.

Relative to germline, V is 6 bases shorter and J is 0 bases shorter, with 14 bases between their ends. From a lookup of the germline V gene (reference sequence), CDR1 and CDR2 are MNHNY and SVGAGI. The cysteine opens and the phenylalanine closes a CDR3 of 16 amino acids. Only the CDR3 part of the read is kept: 48 bases, read in frame from the first base. Blood RNA was extracted from unsorted whole blood using TRIzol reagent, and germline DNA was obtained with the DNeasy Blood & Tissue kit. At the time of sampling, the patients had chronic HBV infection and had not received any treatment. Before surgery, four milliliters of peripheral blood were collected into K2EDTA tubes. Concerning this clonotype itself: This clone's antigen is unknown. With a much larger clone just one base away, this may be a read error.

The chain links TRBV6-6 with TRBJ1-4, with no D gene named confidently. The clonotype was recovered from a man aged 40-55 years with primary liver carcinoma and hepatitis B virus infection. Sequencing was carried out using peripheral blood. The nucleotide sequence reads TGTGCCAGCAGAAACCCGAGCGGTGCAACTAATGAAAAACTGTTTTTT. This encodes CASRNPSGATNEKLFF.